A selection of T cell receptor beta chains follows, all from one sample in a study of response to subunit inactivated influenza vaccine. TCRdb passed the RT-PCR reads through MiXCR, listing each CDR3 protein once. Counted here are 800,000 to 1,000,000 distinct CDR3 sequences, around 20% occurring once; the ten biggest clones make up roughly 10%. This material consisted of PBMCs from blood, taken more than 4 days after vaccination. These receptors were collected from a man between 50 and 59 years old who received an inactivated influenza vaccine. The CDR3 runs from the conserved cysteine through the conserved F or W. The order of the fields is J gene, V gene, CDR3 protein.

J gene: TRBJ1-1; V gene: TRBV20-1; CDR3 protein: CSATQQSMNTEAFF
J gene: TRBJ2-2; V gene: TRBV5-5; CDR3 protein: CASRATGGVNTGELFF
J gene: TRBJ2-6; V gene: TRBV14; CDR3 protein: CASSPYSSGANVLTF
J gene: TRBJ1-1; V gene: TRBV5-1; CDR3 protein: CASSLGEGAGTEAFF
J gene: TRBJ2-1; V gene: TRBV12-3/TRBV12-4; CDR3 protein: CASSRTSGSNEQFF
J gene: TRBJ2-3; V gene: TRBV29-1; CDR3 protein: CSVDGILAGAADTQYF
J gene: TRBJ2-5; V gene: TRBV28; CDR3 protein: CASSPGTGLEETQYF
J gene: TRBJ2-5; V gene: TRBV29-1; CDR3 protein: CSVGQVLQETQYF
J gene: TRBJ2-2; V gene: TRBV6-2/TRBV6-3; CDR3 protein: CASSYRNPGELFF
J gene: TRBJ2-4; V gene: TRBV20-1; CDR3 protein: CSANDRGSQNIQYF
J gene: TRBJ2-7; V gene: TRBV12-3/TRBV12-4; CDR3 protein: CASSLGGGGTYEQYF
J gene: TRBJ2-1; V gene: TRBV11-2; CDR3 protein: CASSLQGLAGTGSNEQFF
J gene: TRBJ2-7; V gene: TRBV10-3; CDR3 protein: CATVDKSYEQYF
J gene: TRBJ2-5; V gene: TRBV5-6; CDR3 protein: CASSLVGVGQETQYF
J gene: TRBJ1-5; V gene: TRBV12-3/TRBV12-4; CDR3 protein: CASSTDGGNQPQHF
J gene: TRBJ2-1; V gene: TRBV7-6; CDR3 protein: CASSLTASGSINEQFF
J gene: TRBJ1-5; V gene: TRBV6-2/TRBV6-3; CDR3 protein: CASRTGKAYYSNQPQHF
J gene: TRBJ2-2; V gene: TRBV20-1; CDR3 protein: CSARDPRETNTGELFF
J gene: TRBJ2-3; V gene: TRBV6-2/TRBV6-3; CDR3 protein: CASSYEGETDTQYF
J gene: TRBJ1-2; V gene: TRBV12-3/TRBV12-4; CDR3 protein: CASSFGLNYGYTF
J gene: TRBJ1-1; V gene: TRBV12-3/TRBV12-4; CDR3 protein: CASSLRGGAEAFF
J gene: TRBJ2-7; V gene: TRBV28; CDR3 protein: CASTLVGGVSYEQYF
J gene: TRBJ2-7; V gene: TRBV20-1; CDR3 protein: CSARVGQGEYEQYF
J gene: TRBJ2-7; V gene: TRBV29-1; CDR3 protein: CSVDRGGYEQYF
J gene: TRBJ1-4; V gene: TRBV20-1; CDR3 protein: CSAFRTQNEKLFF
J gene: TRBJ2-7; V gene: TRBV9; CDR3 protein: CASSSQRGQGQLDEQYF
J gene: TRBJ2-1; V gene: TRBV18; CDR3 protein: CASSPPSGGYYNEQFF
J gene: TRBJ2-1; V gene: TRBV12-3/TRBV12-4; CDR3 protein: CASRQAGAGNEQFF
J gene: TRBJ2-3; V gene: TRBV20-1; CDR3 protein: CSARRDATDTQYF
J gene: TRBJ1-1; V gene: TRBV20-1; CDR3 protein: CSARDDAGNTEAFF
J gene: TRBJ2-7; V gene: TRBV12-3/TRBV12-4; CDR3 protein: CASSLSSGSPIYEQYF
J gene: TRBJ2-7; V gene: TRBV12-3/TRBV12-4; CDR3 protein: CASTFGGNGYEQYF
J gene: TRBJ2-5; V gene: TRBV11-2; CDR3 protein: CASSSWGLAGGVSKETQYF
J gene: TRBJ1-4; V gene: TRBV7-2; CDR3 protein: CASSLPRTGENEKLFF
J gene: TRBJ1-5; V gene: TRBV28; CDR3 protein: CASSRMIQGNQPQHF
J gene: TRBJ2-7; V gene: TRBV28; CDR3 protein: CASNPGGSRYEQYF
J gene: TRBJ2-1; V gene: TRBV20-1; CDR3 protein: CSAEVAMSYNEQFF
J gene: TRBJ2-1; V gene: TRBV6-4; CDR3 protein: CASSAGTSGDYNEQFF
J gene: TRBJ2-2; V gene: TRBV6-5; CDR3 protein: CASSYSPGQNTGELFF
J gene: TRBJ2-7; V gene: TRBV30; CDR3 protein: CAWSRGTGEQYF
J gene: TRBJ2-7; V gene: TRBV7-9; CDR3 protein: CASSFGGRAAEQYF
J gene: TRBJ2-7; V gene: TRBV27; CDR3 protein: CATRGGTNEQYF